This T cell receptor (beta chain) emerged from a study of blood T cell repertoires in COVID-19. As for the study in general: Donors in the United States, Italy and Spain gave samples during acute or convalescent COVID-19. PBMCs, B-cell-depleted T cells, or T cells provided the cDNA or gDNA that made up the material.

Methods used by the authors: Estimation of nucleated cell counts was performed using reference gene primer amplification. TCRdb keeps only in-frame clones here, not all; method: immunoSEQ multiplex PCR. V, J and clone size were drawn from that table, and D and trimming were deduced from the DNA. The repertoire holds some 20,000 clones, with about nine tenths as singletons. The sequenced sample consisted of peripheral blood. This TCR was sampled from an elderly woman with active or convalescent COVID-19.

The CDR3 DNA sequence: TGTGCCAGCAGGCCAGGGGGCCATGAGACCCAGTACTTC. Protein sequence: CASRPGGHETQYF. V usage is TRBV6-5 and J usage is TRBJ2-5; 8 nucleotides line up with TRBD1. With 6 bases clipped from V and 5 bases from J, the junction kept 5 bases outside the gene matches. Germline V lookup: CDR1 MNHEY, CDR2 SVGAGI. CDR3 length equals 13 residues.